This entry describes one T cell receptor (beta chain). Its antigen is still unknown. The repertoire was sequenced with immunoSEQ multiplex PCR; TCRdb's copy has only in-frame clones and lacks some. The sample gives around 78,000 clones, under 95% of which show up once; about 5.5% is in the top ten. This sample was taken from a study of resident and recirculating memory T cells in vitiligo. Study context: Each patient gave two lesional and two nonlesional epidermal shave biopsies, plus PBMCs.

The trim removed 3 bases at V and 5 bases at J, leaving 11 bases unmatched. Germline V gene data show CDR1 as SGDLS and CDR2 as YYNGEE. This CDR3 comprises 16 residues. Patients' lesions had not changed for the previous 6 months. Broader study findings: Vitiligo lesions lacked a unique dominant clone, and clonality varied.

Material for sequencing was blood. The receptor was derived from a male donor with vitiligo. The chain uses TRBV9 and TRBJ2-1; 7 nucleotides line up with TRBD2. The CDR3 nucleotides read TGTGCCAGCAGCGCGGGCTGGGGGGACTACGACAATGAGCAGTTCTTC. Translation: CASSAGWGDYDNEQFF. Together with reference TRBV9 and TRBJ2-1, the CDR3 gives the full variable domain: DSGVTQTPKHLITATGQRVTLRCSPRSGDLSVYWYQQSLDQGLQFLIQYYNGEERAKGNILERFSAQQFPDLHSELNLSSLELGDSALYFCASSAGWGDYDNEQFFGPGTRLTVL.